The TCR beta chain described here comes from a study of cytomegalovirus exposure and HLA in healthy donors. Study context: Inside one of the first data releases sat about 85 million unique TCRs taken from HLA-typed donors.

CDR3 length equals 15 residues. The germline gives CDR1 LNHDA, CDR2 SQIVND (reference sequence). After removal of 1 base from V and 12 bases from J, the junction contained 12 bases not matched to a gene. This clone was observed a handful of times. PCR involved 60 Vbeta and 13 Jbeta primers. Sequenced by immunoSEQ multiplex PCR; TCRdb stores in-frame clones only, minus some. The repertoire holds under 150,000 clones, with 76% as singletons. This receptor was taken from a woman in her 40s in good health and CMV-seronegative. The sequenced sample consisted of PBMCs. The chain joins TRBV19 to TRBJ1-5; 7 bases are shared with TRBD1. The CDR3 sequence is CASSIGGDRISRQHF. Written as DNA, the CDR3 is TGTGCCAGTAGTATAGGGGGGGACAGAATCAGCCGCCAGCATTTT.